This T cell receptor (beta chain) was profiled in a study of cytomegalovirus exposure and HLA in healthy donors. PCR employed 60 Vbeta and 13 Jbeta primers. Assay: immunoSEQ multiplex PCR; the TCRdb copy retains only in-frame clones and omits some. Here the sample spans 100,000 or so clones, 79% being singletons. There are 18 residues in the CDR3. Germline V gene sequence: CDR1 PRHDT, CDR2 FYEKMQ (reference sequence). The V gene lost 3 bases and the J gene lost 2 bases, with 21 bases spanning the gap. This chain uses TRBV13 with TRBJ2-3; possible D gene TRBD1, 6 bases. The sequenced sample was PBMCs. This receptor was identified in a female donor in good health and CMV-seropositive. In nucleotides, the CDR3 is TGTGCCAGCAGCTTGGGGGCTTCCCTACTTCCCTTCACAGATACGCAGTATTTT. It codes for CASSLGASLLPFTDTQYF.